This TCR beta chain was documented in a study of siplizumab effects on memory and regulatory T cells. Study-wide results and caveats: The authors did not confirm suppressive function in proliferating Tregs from siplizumab cultures. It seemed that naive T cells were more diverse than memory cells and were major contributors to the alloresponse. Sequences below about 10^-5 frequency were poorly captured, and few alloreactive clones mapped to unstimulated subsets.

CDR1 and CDR2 (germline): SGHNT, YYREEE (reference sequence). The CDR3 contains 17 residues. The V gene end was trimmed by 4 bases and the J gene end by 1 base; junction bases not matched to a gene: 11. With regard to this clone: Its antigen remains unknown.

Assay: immunoSEQ multiplex PCR; the TCRdb copy retains only in-frame clones and omits some. The table includes about 100,000 clones, about 95% detected once. This receptor was obtained from a human donor in good health. Material: Tregs sorted from blood. The V and J genes are TRBV5-4 and TRBJ2-7, with 10 bases that match TRBD2. In DNA form, the CDR3 reads TGTGCCAGCAGCATCGGGATGATAGCGGGAGGATCCTACGAGCAGTACTTC. Translating it yields CASSIGMIAGGSYEQYF.